Below, 27 T cell receptor beta chains from the same sample are listed, as sequenced in a study of cytomegalovirus exposure and HLA in healthy donors. In the PCR, 60 Vbeta and 13 Jbeta primers were used. The repertoire was sequenced with immunoSEQ multiplex PCR; TCRdb's copy has only in-frame clones and lacks some. The sample comprises 300,000 or so clones, roughly 81% of which are singletons, and 2% rests with the top ten. Material: PBMCs. These receptors were collected from a woman aged 40 to 55 in good health and CMV-seropositive.

V usage is TRBV28 and J usage is TRBJ2-7, with 11 bases identical to TRBD1. CDR3 length equals 16 residues. CDR1 is MDHEN, CDR2 SYDVKM, per germline. V trimming: 5 bases; J trimming: 3 bases; junction bases outside the gene matches: 9. In DNA form, the CDR3 reads TGTGCCAGCAGTCCCCCTGTGGGGACAGGGGGCTACGAGCAGTACTTC. Encoded protein: CASSPPVGTGGYEQYF.

This clone occurred a few times. The V and J genes are TRBV9 and TRBJ1-5; no definite D call. This CDR3 comprises 14 residues. Trimming stripped 0 bases from V and 4 bases from J, with 8 bases between. The germline CDR1 and CDR2 sequences are SGDLS and YYNGEE. DNA of the CDR3: TGTGCCAGCAGCGTAGACGTAGCGAATCAGCCCCAGCATTTT. Protein: CASSVDVANQPQHF.

This sequence joins TRBV28 and TRBJ1-2, with D hard to call. The CDR3 has 14 amino acids. Germline CDR1 is MDHEN and CDR2 is SYDVKM. V lost 8 bases to trimming and J lost 3 bases, with 16 bases between them. Here the CDR3 reads CASLPQNSYYGYTF. CDR3 sequence (DNA): TGTGCCAGCCTGCCCCAAAACAGCTACTATGGCTACACCTTC.

This chain links TRBV5-1 with TRBJ1-5; 11 bases are a match to TRBD1. With V trimmed by 1 base and J by 9 bases, 6 bases remained unmatched. CDR3 size: 15 residues. The germline gives CDR1 SGHRS, CDR2 YFSETQ. CDR3 loop: CASSLRTGGAGPQHF. The CDR3 DNA reads TGCGCCAGCAGCTTGAGGACAGGGGGCGCGGGGCCCCAGCATTTT.

The V and J genes are TRBV6-6 and TRBJ2-7; TRBD1 aligns across 9 bases. The V gene's germline CDR1 is MNHNY and CDR2 SVGAGI (reference sequence). This CDR3 is built from 15 residues. V lost 5 bases, J lost 4 bases, and 9 bases stayed unmatched. CDR3 nucleotides: TGTGCCAGCAGTCCGGACAGGGGAGGATCATACGAGCAGTACTTC. The encoded protein is CASSPDRGGSYEQYF.

DNA of the CDR3: TGTGCCAGCAGTGTCGACAGGGAGTCCTACAATGAGCAGTTCTTC. Translating it yields CASSVDRESYNEQFF. The genes are TRBV6-4 and TRBJ2-1, with 7 bases that match TRBD1. J lost 1 base, V lost 4 bases, and 4 bases had no gene match. The germline V gene has CDR1 MRHNA and CDR2 SNTAGT. The CDR3 sequence is 15 residues long.

The V call is TRBV5-6, the J call TRBJ1-1, with 8 nucleotides matching TRBD1. The CDR3 sequence is 13 residues long. Germline CDR1 SGHDT, CDR2 YYEEEE. V lost 5 bases and J lost 4; bases outside the gene matches: 4. The CDR3 protein is CASRPTGGTEAFF. The CDR3 bases are TGTGCCAGCAGGCCTACAGGGGGCACTGAAGCTTTCTTT.

The gene calls are TRBV5-1 and TRBJ2-7; 9 positions agree with TRBD2. The CDR3 totals 15 residues. Germline CDR1 SGHRS, CDR2 YFSETQ. After removal of 2 bases from V and 7 bases from J, the junction contained 10 bases not matched to a gene. Here the CDR3 DNA reads TGCGCCAGCAGCTTCGTAGCGGGAGAGGGGAAAGAGCAGTACTTC. Its translation: CASSFVAGEGKEQYF. Based on the CDR3 plus reference TRBV5-1 and TRBJ2-7, the full variable domain is KAGVTQTPRYLIKTRGQQVTLSCSPISGHRSVSWYQQTPGQGLQFLFEYFSETQRNKGNFPGRFSGRQFSNSRSEMNVSTLELGDSALYLCASSFVAGEGKEQYFGPGTRLTVT.

The chain is built from TRBV2 and TRBJ1-1; no clear D. This CDR3 is 13 amino acids long. Trimming left V 3 bases short and J 1 base short, with 6 bases between. Germline CDR1 SNHLY, CDR2 FYNNEI. The CDR3 coding sequence is TGTGCCAGCAGTGATGGGAGGAACACTGAAGCTTTCTTT. Translation gives CASSDGRNTEAFF.

As to this clone: Additional DNA sequences in this sample encode the identical CDR3. The rearrangement joins TRBV28 to TRBJ2-1; D might be TRBD2 (6 bases). The CDR3 covers 14 residues. Deletions cut 2 bases from V and 4 bases from J, with 9 bases between. CDR1 and CDR2 (germline): MDHEN, SYDVKM. The CDR3 DNA is TGTGCCAGCAGTTTAGCGGGGCTTTACAATGAGCAGTTCTTC. Residues: CASSLAGLYNEQFF.

V usage is TRBV7-6 and J usage is TRBJ2-7; tentative D call: TRBD1 (5 bases). The germline V and J ends were trimmed by 5 bases and 0 bases, with 11 bases remaining between them. Germline loops: CDR1 SGHVS, CDR2 FNYEAQ. CDR3 length: 14 residues. The CDR3 region is CASSARQSSYEQYF. CDR3 sequence (DNA): TGTGCCAGCAGCGCGCGACAGAGCTCCTACGAGCAGTACTTC.

This clone was recorded only once. The rearrangement links TRBV5-4 to TRBJ1-4, with TRBD1 matching 7 bases. This CDR3 region has 15 residues. J lost 8 bases, V lost 3 bases, and 10 bases had no gene match. Germline assignment: CDR1 SGHNT and CDR2 YYREEE (reference sequence). Here the CDR3 reads CASSSGGSSEEKLFF. CDR3 DNA: TGTGCCAGCAGCTCAGGGGGGTCTTCTGAGGAAAAACTGTTTTTT.

The chain recombines TRBV28 with TRBJ1-2; D unresolved. CDR1 is MDHEN, CDR2 SYDVKM, per germline. V dropped 3 bases and J dropped 4 bases, with 15 bases sitting between them. CDR3 length: 15 residues. The chain's CDR3 is CASSFPRLASYGYTF. As DNA, the CDR3 is TGTGCCAGCAGTTTCCCCAGACTAGCTTCCTATGGCTACACCTTC.

This clone was recorded only once. V gene TRBV27 combines with J gene TRBJ2-1; 7 nucleotides agree with TRBD2. Germline CDR1 MNHEY, CDR2 SMNVEV (reference sequence). This CDR3 region has 12 residues. In DNA form, the CDR3 reads TGTGTCGCGGGAGTCACCTACAATGAGCAGTTCTTC. It encodes CVAGVTYNEQFF.

This clone was detected once. This chain links TRBV28 with TRBJ2-7, with D maybe TRBD1 (6 bases). Trimming left V 6 bases short and J 6 bases short, with 21 bases between. The CDR3 has 15 residues. CDR1 is MDHEN and CDR2 is SYDVKM in the germline V gene. The CDR3 is CASRSRDTLPPEQYF. DNA for the CDR3: TGTGCCAGCAGAAGCCGGGACACTCTACCGCCCGAGCAGTACTTC. Supplemented by reference TRBV28 and TRBJ2-7, the full variable domain reads DVKVTQSSRYLVKRTGEKVFLECVQDMDHENMFWYRQDPGLGLRLIYFSYDVKMKEKGDIPEGYSVSREKKERFSLILESASTNQTSMYLCASRSRDTLPPEQYFGPGTRLTVT.

The chain employs TRBV30 and TRBJ2-5; D might be TRBD1 (6 bases). Germline V gene sequence: CDR1 GTSNPN, CDR2 SVGIG (reference sequence). V lost 4 bases, J lost 2 bases, and 11 bases lay in between. The length of the CDR3 is 13 residues. The CDR3 nucleotides read TGTGCCTGGATGTTAGGGGGTCAAGAGACCCAGTACTTC. Translation gives CAWMLGGQETQYF.

The chain couples TRBV7-8 to TRBJ2-7; 8 positions agree with TRBD2. V shed 5 bases and J 3 bases; nucleotides not matched to a gene: 6. This CDR3 comprises 14 residues. In germline, CDR1 is SGHVS, CDR2 FQNEAQ. The DNA of the CDR3 is TGTGCCAGCAGCCCAAGCGGGAGAGTCTACGAGCAGTACTTC. Translating it yields CASSPSGRVYEQYF.

The genes are TRBV7-9 and TRBJ1-2; TRBD1 aligns across 8 bases. J gave up 2 bases and V 5 bases, and 10 bases lay outside the gene matches. Germline V gives CDR1 SEHNR, CDR2 FQNEAQ (reference sequence). This CDR3 has 16 residues. The CDR3 DNA sequence: TGTGCCAGCAGCCCCGGGACAGGCTTTCTCAACTATGGCTACACCTTC. It yields the protein CASSPGTGFLNYGYTF.

The chain recombines TRBV11-1 with TRBJ2-2; D possibly corresponds to TRBD1 (6 bases). Germline V gene sequence: CDR1 SGHAT, CDR2 FQDESV (reference sequence). The CDR3 spans 16 residues. The V gene lost 4 bases and the J gene lost 4 bases, with 16 bases spanning the gap. The chain's CDR3 is CASSSGQTIFTGELFF. CDR3 nucleotide sequence: TGTGCCAGCAGCTCCGGACAGACTATATTCACCGGGGAGCTGTTTTTT.

The CDR3 nucleotides are TGTGCCAGCAGTACCTTGAGCTCCTATAATTCACCCCTCCACTTT. It translates to CASSTLSSYNSPLHF. The V and J genes are TRBV27 and TRBJ1-6; D gene uncertain. Trimming left V 5 bases short and J 0 bases short, with 8 bases between. This CDR3 spans 15 amino acids. Germline V gene data show CDR1 as MNHEY and CDR2 as SMNVEV (reference sequence).

This clone was detected a few times. This chain links TRBV6-6 with TRBJ2-7; TRBD2 agrees at 9 bases. J was trimmed by 7 bases and V by 6 bases; bases with no gene match: 13. This CDR3 comprises 15 residues. Germline CDR1 MNHNY, CDR2 SVGAGI (reference sequence). Written as DNA, the CDR3 is TGTGCCAGCAGAAAGACTAGCGGAGGACCCTCGGAGCAGTACTTC. This encodes CASRKTSGGPSEQYF.

The V gene is TRBV6-1, the J gene TRBJ1-3; maybe TRBD1 (6 bases). Germline V lookup: CDR1 MNHNS, CDR2 SASEGT. This CDR3 has 15 amino acids. Trimming took 5 bases from V and 0 from J, leaving 11 bases between them. The DNA of the CDR3 is TGTGCCAGCAGTCGGACAGTTAACTCTGGAAACACCATATATTTT. It codes for CASSRTVNSGNTIYF.

Notes on this clone: The junction and the germline gene differ at one end; a read error may be behind it. CDR3 protein: CASSLAQNNEQFF. The CDR3 nucleotides are TGCGCCAGCAGTTTGGCACAGAACAATGAGCAGTTCTTC. The chain recombines TRBV5-1 with TRBJ2-1; D remains unclear. The CDR3 totals 13 residues. Germline CDR1 and CDR2: SGHRS and YFSETQ.

This clone is a singleton in its sample. The chain carries TRBV7-2 and TRBJ2-3; 14 bases align to TRBD2. V was pared by 4 bases and J by 5 bases, with 2 bases of the junction left unmatched. CDR1 and CDR2 from the germline V gene are SGHTA and FQGNSA. The CDR3 loop spans 15 amino acids. As DNA, the CDR3 is TGTGCCAGCAGCTCGACTAGCGGGAGGGTAGATACGCAGTATTTT. The encoded protein is CASSSTSGRVDTQYF.

The chain is built from TRBV11-3 and TRBJ2-7, with 7 bases aligning to TRBD1. CDR1 SGHNT and CDR2 YENEEA come from the germline V gene. V lost 1 base and J lost 2; bases outside the gene matches: 8. This CDR3 has 16 amino acids. The CDR3 DNA reads as TGTGCCAGCAGCTTAGCACAGGGGTCTACAACCTACGAGCAGTACTTC. Its protein is CASSLAQGSTTYEQYF.

This clone was counted a few times. The chain couples TRBV13 to TRBJ2-7; 7 bases agree with TRBD1. Trimming cost V 5 bases and J 3 bases; bases outside gene matches: 4. CDR3 length equals 13 residues. Per the germline V gene, CDR1 is PRHDT and CDR2 is FYEKMQ (reference sequence). The DNA of the CDR3 is TGTGCCAGCAGCCCAAGACAGGGCTACGAGCAGTACTTC. It specifies CASSPRQGYEQYF.

V gene TRBV5-1 combines with J gene TRBJ1-6; D is uncertain. Trimming removed 2 bases at V and 7 bases at J, with 10 bases between. The V gene's germline CDR1 is SGHRS and CDR2 YFSETQ. CDR3 length: 14 amino acids. The CDR3 region has the DNA TGCGCCAGCAGCTTTGAGGGCAGCAATTCACCCCTCCACTTT. Translation gives CASSFEGSNSPLHF.